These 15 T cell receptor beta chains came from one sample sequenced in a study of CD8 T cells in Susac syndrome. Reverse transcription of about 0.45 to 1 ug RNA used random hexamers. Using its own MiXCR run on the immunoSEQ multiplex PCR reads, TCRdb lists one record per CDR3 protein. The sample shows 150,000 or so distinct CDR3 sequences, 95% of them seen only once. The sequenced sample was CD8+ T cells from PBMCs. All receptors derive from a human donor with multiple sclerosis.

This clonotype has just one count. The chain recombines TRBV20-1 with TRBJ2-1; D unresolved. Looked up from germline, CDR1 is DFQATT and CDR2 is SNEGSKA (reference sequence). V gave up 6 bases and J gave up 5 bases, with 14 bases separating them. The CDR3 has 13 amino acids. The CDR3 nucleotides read TGCAGTGCCGAACAGCCTAACCACAATGAGCAGTTCTTC. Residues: CSAEQPNHNEQFF.

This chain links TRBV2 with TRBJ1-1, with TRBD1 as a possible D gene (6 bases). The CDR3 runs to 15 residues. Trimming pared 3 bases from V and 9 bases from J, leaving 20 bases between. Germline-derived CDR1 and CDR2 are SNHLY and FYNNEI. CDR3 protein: CASSEQQGLFDKAFF. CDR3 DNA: TGTGCCAGCAGTGAGCAACAGGGCCTTTTTGATAAAGCTTTCTTT.

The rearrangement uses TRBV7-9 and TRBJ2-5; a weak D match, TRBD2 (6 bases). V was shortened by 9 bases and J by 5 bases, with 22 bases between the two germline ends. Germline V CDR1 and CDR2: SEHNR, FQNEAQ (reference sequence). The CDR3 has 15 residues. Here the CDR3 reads CARGGDPEVLETQYF. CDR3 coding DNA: TGTGCCAGGGGAGGCGATCCGGAGGTATTGGAGACCCAGTACTTC. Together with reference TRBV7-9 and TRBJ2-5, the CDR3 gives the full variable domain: DTGVSQNPRHKITKRGQNVTFRCDPISEHNRLYWYRQTLGQGPEFLTYFQNEAQLEKSRLLSDRFSAERPKGSFSTLEIQRTEQGDSAMYLCARGGDPEVLETQYFGPGTRLLVL.

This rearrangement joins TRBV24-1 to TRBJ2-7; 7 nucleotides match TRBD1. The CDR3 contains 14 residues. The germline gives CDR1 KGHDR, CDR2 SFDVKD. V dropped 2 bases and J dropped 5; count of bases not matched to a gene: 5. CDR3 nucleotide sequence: TGTGCCACCAGTGATTATAGACAGGGCGACGAGCAGTACGTC. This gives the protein CATSDYRQGDEQYV.

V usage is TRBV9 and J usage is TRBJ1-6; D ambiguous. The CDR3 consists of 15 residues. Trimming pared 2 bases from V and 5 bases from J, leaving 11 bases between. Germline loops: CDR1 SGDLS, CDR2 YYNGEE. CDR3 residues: CASSVSRLHNSPLHF. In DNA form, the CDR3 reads TGTGCCAGCAGCGTTAGTCGGCTCCATAATTCACCCCTCCACTTT. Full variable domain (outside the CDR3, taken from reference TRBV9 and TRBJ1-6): DSGVTQTPKHLITATGQRVTLRCSPRSGDLSVYWYQQSLDQGLQFLIQYYNGEERAKGNILERFSAQQFPDLHSELNLSSLELGDSALYFCASSVSRLHNSPLHFGNGTRLTVT.

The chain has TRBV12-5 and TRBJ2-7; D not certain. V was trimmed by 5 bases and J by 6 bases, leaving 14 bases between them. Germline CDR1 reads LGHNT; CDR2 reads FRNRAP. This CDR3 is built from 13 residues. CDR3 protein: CASGPNLVAEQYF. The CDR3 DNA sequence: TGTGCTAGTGGTCCAAATCTGGTAGCCGAGCAGTACTTC. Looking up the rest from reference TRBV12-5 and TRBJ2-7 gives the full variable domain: DARVTQTPRHKVTEMGQEVTMRCQPILGHNTVFWYRQTMMQGLELLAYFRNRAPLDDSGMPKDRFSAEMPDATLATLKIQPSEPRDSAVYFCASGPNLVAEQYFGPGTRLTVT.

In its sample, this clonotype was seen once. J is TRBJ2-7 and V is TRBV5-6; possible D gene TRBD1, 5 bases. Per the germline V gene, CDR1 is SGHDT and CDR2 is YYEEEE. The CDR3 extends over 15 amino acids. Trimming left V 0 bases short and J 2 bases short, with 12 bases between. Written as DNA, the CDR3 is TGTGCCAGCAGCTTGGATGGGGCCCGCACCTACGAGCAGTACGTC. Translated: CASSLDGARTYEQYV.

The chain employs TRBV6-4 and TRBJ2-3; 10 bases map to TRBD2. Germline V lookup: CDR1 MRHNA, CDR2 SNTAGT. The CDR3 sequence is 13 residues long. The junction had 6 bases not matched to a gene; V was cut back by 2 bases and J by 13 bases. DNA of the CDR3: TGTGCCAGCAGTGACGCTACTAGCGGGGTGAAGTATTTT. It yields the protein CASSDATSGVKYF.

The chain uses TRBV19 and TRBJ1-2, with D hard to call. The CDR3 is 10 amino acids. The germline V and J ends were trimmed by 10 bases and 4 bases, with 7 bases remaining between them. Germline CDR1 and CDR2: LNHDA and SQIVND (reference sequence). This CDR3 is CATRTYGYTF. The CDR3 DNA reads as TGTGCCACCCGCACCTATGGCTACACCTTC. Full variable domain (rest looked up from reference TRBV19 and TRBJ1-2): DGGITQSPKYLFRKEGQNVTLSCEQNLNHDAMYWYRQDPGQGLRLIYYSQIVNDFQKGDIAEGYSVSREKKESFPLTVTSAQKNPTAFYLCATRTYGYTFGSGTRLTVV.

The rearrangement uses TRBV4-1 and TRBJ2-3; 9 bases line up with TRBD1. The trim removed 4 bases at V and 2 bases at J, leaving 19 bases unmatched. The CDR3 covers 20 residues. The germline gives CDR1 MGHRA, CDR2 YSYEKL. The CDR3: CASSLRTTQGGTGNTDTQYF. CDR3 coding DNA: TGCGCCAGCAGCCTACGAACCACCCAAGGCGGGACAGGGAACACAGATACGCAGTATTTT.

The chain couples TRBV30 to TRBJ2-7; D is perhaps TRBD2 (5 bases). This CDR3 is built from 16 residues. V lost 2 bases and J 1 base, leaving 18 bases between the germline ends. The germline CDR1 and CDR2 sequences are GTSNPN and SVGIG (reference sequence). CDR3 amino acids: CAWSRRSDSRSYEQYF. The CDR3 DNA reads TGTGCCTGGAGTCGTCGATCGGACTCCCGGTCCTACGAGCAGTACTTC.

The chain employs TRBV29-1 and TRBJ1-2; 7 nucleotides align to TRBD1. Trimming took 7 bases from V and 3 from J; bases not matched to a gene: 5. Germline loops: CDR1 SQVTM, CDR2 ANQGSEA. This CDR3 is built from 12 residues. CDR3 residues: CSATGSHYGYTF. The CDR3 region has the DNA TGCAGCGCGACAGGGAGCCACTATGGCTACACCTTC.

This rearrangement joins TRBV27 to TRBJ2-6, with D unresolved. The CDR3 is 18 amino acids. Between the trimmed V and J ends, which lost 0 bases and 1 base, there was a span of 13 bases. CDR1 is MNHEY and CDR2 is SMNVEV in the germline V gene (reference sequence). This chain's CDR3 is CASSLSTRWESGANVLTF. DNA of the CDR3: TGTGCCAGCAGTTTATCGACTCGGTGGGAATCTGGGGCCAACGTCCTGACTTTC.

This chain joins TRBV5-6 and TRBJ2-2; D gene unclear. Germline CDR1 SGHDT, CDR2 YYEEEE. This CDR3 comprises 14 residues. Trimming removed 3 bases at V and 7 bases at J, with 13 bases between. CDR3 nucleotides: TGTGCCAGCAGCTCGGACGATCGACACGGGGAGCTGTTTTTT. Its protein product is CASSSDDRHGELFF.

The CDR3 protein is CASSSLAREATDTQYF. Written as DNA, the CDR3 is TGTGCCAGCAGCTCCCTCGCCCGCGAAGCCACAGATACGCAGTATTTT. V gene TRBV7-9 combines with J gene TRBJ2-3; no definite D call. V lost 4 bases, J lost 2 bases, and 16 bases lay in between. Germline V gene lookup returns CDR1 SEHNR and CDR2 FQNEAQ (reference sequence). This CDR3 has 16 amino acids. The full variable domain, rest sourced from reference TRBV7-9 and TRBJ2-3, is DTGVSQNPRHKITKRGQNVTFRCDPISEHNRLYWYRQTLGQGPEFLTYFQNEAQLEKSRLLSDRFSAERPKGSFSTLEIQRTEQGDSAMYLCASSSLAREATDTQYFGPGTRLTVL.